The rows below give T cell receptor beta chains drawn from one sample of a study of blood T cell dynamics during melanoma immunotherapy. The protocol was immunoSEQ multiplex PCR, while the TCRdb copy is restricted to in-frame clones and leaves out a portion. The sample carries around 11,000 clones, 83% recorded once. This material consisted of blood, taken from a patient treated with checkpoint blockade. The receptors originated from a human donor with melanoma. The CDR3 runs from the conserved cysteine through the conserved F or W. D genes are given only for firm matches. The size entry is marked missing in some rows and otherwise reads once, few, many or a size class.

j_gene | abundance | d_gene | v_gene | CDR3nt | CDR3aa
TRBJ1-1 | NA | NA | TRBV10-3 | TGTGCCATCAGTGAGACAGGGACACCCTCCGAAATGGCTTTCTTT | CAISETGTPSEMAFF
TRBJ2-7 | NA | TRBD1 | TRBV5-1 | TGCGCCAGCAGCTTGGGGGACAGGGGCTCCTTTTACGAGCAGTACTTC | CASSLGDRGSFYEQYF
TRBJ2-1 | NA | TRBD2 | TRBV7-9 | TGTGCCAGCAGCTTGACTAGCGGGGGGGCCAGTGAGCAGTTCTTC | CASSLTSGGASEQFF
TRBJ2-5 | NA | NA | TRBV11-2 | TGTGCCAGCAGCTTATTTACGGAGACCCAGTACTTC | CASSLFTETQYF
TRBJ2-7 | NA | NA | TRBV11-3 | TGTGCCAGCAGCTCATCAGGGTACGAGCAGTACTTC | CASSSSGYEQYF
TRBJ2-1 | once | NA | TRBV6-1 | TGTGCCAGCAGTGATCGAGGTAGCGACTACAATGAGCAGTTCTTC | CASSDRGSDYNEQFF
TRBJ2-3 | medium-sized | NA | TRBV27 | TGTGCCAGCGGCCCGTATATAGATACGCAGTATTTT | CASGPYIDTQYF
TRBJ2-5 | once | TRBD1 | TRBV28 | TGTGCCAGCAGTAGAAGGACAGGGGAAGAGACCCAGTACTTC | CASSRRTGEETQYF
TRBJ1-3 | once | NA | TRBV5-1 | TGCGCCAGCAGCTTGGGGCCAGGGTCTGGAAACACCATATATTTT | CASSLGPGSGNTIYF
TRBJ2-5 | NA | NA | TRBV7-8 | TGTGCCAGCAGCAGAACAGGGAAACAAGAGACCCAGTACTTC | CASSRTGKQETQYF
TRBJ1-4 | NA | NA | TRBV7-9 | TGTGCCAGCAGCTTAAACGAAAAACTGTTTTTT | CASSLNEKLFF
TRBJ1-1 | NA | TRBD1 | TRBV18 | TGTGCCAGCTCAGGGGGACAGGGAATGAACACTGAAGCTTTCTTT | CASSGGQGMNTEAFF
TRBJ1-3 | NA | NA | TRBV28 | TGTGCCAGTTGTGGTTGGGGATCTGGAAACACCATATATTTT | CASCGWGSGNTIYF
TRBJ2-1 | NA | TRBD1 | TRBV6-5 | TGTGCCAGCAGTTACCAGGGGGCGAGTGGGAATGAGCAGTTCTTC | CASSYQGASGNEQFF
TRBJ1-2 | NA | NA | TRBV11-3 | TGTGCCAGCAGCTTAGGGCGAGACACGCTTACCTTC | CASSLGRDTLTF
TRBJ1-3 | NA | NA | TRBV28 | TGTGCCAGCAAACACCGGGACTTTCGGGGAAACACCATATATTTT | CASKHRDFRGNTIYF
TRBJ1-5 | NA | NA | TRBV5-5 | TGTGCCAGCAGCCCAGGGTTAGGTCAGCCCCAGCATTTT | CASSPGLGQPQHF
TRBJ2-5 | NA | NA | TRBV10-3 | TGTGCCATCAGTGCGTTTGTCGGACAGTCGTACCAAGAGACCCAGTACTTC | CAISAFVGQSYQETQYF
TRBJ1-1 | NA | NA | TRBV28 | TGTGCCAGCAGTCCCGGAGACGGGGGGGCGAACACTGAAGCTTTCTTT | CASSPGDGGANTEAFF
TRBJ1-2 | NA | NA | TRBV5-1 | TGCGCCAGCCGGATCGGCATCCGAAACACCGGGGGCTATGGCTACACCTTC | CASRIGIRNTGGYGYTF
TRBJ2-7 | NA | NA | TRBV6-6 | TGTGCCAGCAGTTACACTACGGGGGCCTCATACGAGCAGTACTTC | CASSYTTGASYEQYF
TRBJ1-1 | NA | NA | TRBV6-5 | TGTGCCAGCAGTTACTCTACACGGCGGGTGGGAACTGAAGCTTTCTTT | CASSYSTRRVGTEAFF
TRBJ2-2 | NA | NA | TRBV29-1 | TGCAGCGTTGAAGGAGAGGAGACGAGAGCCGGGGAGCTGTTTTTT | CSVEGEETRAGELFF
TRBJ2-2 | few | NA | TRBV19 | TGTGCCAGTAGTATAGCGGGGACATTCTACGGGGAGCTGTTTTTT | CASSIAGTFYGELFF
TRBJ1-5 | NA | NA | TRBV29-1 | TGCAGCGTTGGACCGGCGGGTGGGGGAAATCAGCCCCAGCATTTT | CSVGPAGGGNQPQHF
TRBJ2-2 | NA | TRBD1 | TRBV28 | TGTGCCAGCAGTTTCAGGAACAGGGGGACTCGGACCGGGGAGCTGTTTTTT | CASSFRNRGTRTGELFF
TRBJ1-4 | once | NA | TRBV5-6 | TGTGCCAGCAGCCCCCCGGACCCAGCAACTAATGAAAAACTGTTTTTT | CASSPPDPATNEKLFF
TRBJ1-5 | NA | NA | TRBV19 | TGTGCCAGTAGTATTGGTGCCCTAGGGAATCAGCCCCAGCATTTT | CASSIGALGNQPQHF
TRBJ1-1 | few | NA | TRBV7-6 | TGTGCCAGCAGCTCCCAGTCTTACACTGAAGCTTTCTTT | CASSSQSYTEAFF
TRBJ2-1 | NA | NA | TRBV13 | TGTGCCAGCAGCTTCTCCTACAATGAGCAGTTCTTC | CASSFSYNEQFF
TRBJ1-1 | NA | TRBD1 | TRBV28 | TGTGCCAGCAGCCCCCCTGACAGGGGGCCCACTGAAGCTTTCTTT | CASSPPDRGPTEAFF
TRBJ2-3 | NA | TRBD2 | TRBV5-1 | TGCGCCAGCAGCTTACCTACTAGCGGGAGTGCAGATACGCAGTATTTT | CASSLPTSGSADTQYF
TRBJ1-2 | NA | NA | TRBV6-1 | TGTGCCAGCCTCAAAGGGAGTTGGAGCTATGGCTACACCTTC | CASLKGSWSYGYTF
TRBJ2-1 | NA | NA | TRBV6-1 | TGTGCCAGCAGTGAACTGAGGGACTCCGAGCAGTTCTTC | CASSELRDSEQFF
TRBJ1-5 | NA | NA | TRBV27 | TGTGCCAGCGGCATGACACAGCGTATCGGACAGCCCCAGCATTTT | CASGMTQRIGQPQHF
TRBJ1-2 | NA | NA | TRBV6-4 | TGTGCCAGCAAGCAAGCCCAGGGAGGGGGAGGCGGCTACACCTTC | CASKQAQGGGGGYTF
TRBJ2-7 | NA | TRBD1 | TRBV28 | TGTGCCAGCAGTTCGGGACAGCCGACCTACGAGCAGTACTTC | CASSSGQPTYEQYF
TRBJ2-3 | NA | NA | TRBV7-2 | TGTGCCAGCAGCTTCCCGGGGCGGGCAGATACGCAGTATTTT | CASSFPGRADTQYF
TRBJ2-1 | NA | TRBD2 | TRBV7-9 | TGTGCCACCGTAGCGGGGGCCTACAATGAGCAGTTCTTC | CATVAGAYNEQFF
TRBJ2-5 | NA | TRBD2 | TRBV5-1 | TGCGCCAGCAGCTTGGCCACTAGCGGGGCACAAGAGACCCAGTACTTC | CASSLATSGAQETQYF